This T cell receptor beta chain appears in the sequencing data of a study of graft-versus-host responses after intestinal transplantation. Some clones are missing from TCRdb's copy, which holds only in-frame ones; the method was immunoSEQ multiplex PCR. The table lists about 70,000 clones, nearly 90% of them singletons. As to this clone: Its specificity is not known.

This CDR3 spans 15 amino acids. V lost 4 bases and J lost 4; bases outside the gene matches: 6. Germline values: CDR1 SGHVS, CDR2 FQNEAQ. The source of this sequence is a human donor who was the organ donor for an intestinal transplant. The rearrangement uses TRBV7-8 and TRBJ2-1; 8 nucleotides match TRBD1. Material: unstimulated CD8+ T cells sorted from spleen or lymph node cells, obtained before transplant. The DNA for the CDR3 is TGTGCCAGCAGCTACGCAGGGGGCCCATACAATGAGCAGTTCTTC. Protein: CASSYAGGPYNEQFF.